These T cell receptor beta chains were read from a single sample in a study of identical twins. Via MiXCR, TCRdb re-called the 5' RACE reads, giving one row per CDR3 protein. The sample includes 150,000 or so distinct CDR3 sequences, under 4.5% of them seen just once. Material: memory T cells sorted from blood. All receptors derive from a man in his late teens or twenties in good health. Both conserved end residues are part of each CDR3. Fields, in order: CDR3 DNA, CDR3 protein, D gene, J gene, V gene, clone size. A D gene is named only where the DNA matches it firmly. Rows may omit the clone size; those that give it use once, few, many or a size class.

CDR3nt: TGTGCCAGCAGCTCTCAGGGGGCCTCTGGAAACACCATATATTTT
CDR3aa: CASSSQGASGNTIYF
d_gene: TRBD1
j_gene: TRBJ1-3
v_gene: TRBV27
abundance: many

CDR3nt: TGTGCCAGCAGTTTCTTGGGTCACTCTGGAAACACCATATATTTT
CDR3aa: CASSFLGHSGNTIYF
d_gene: .
j_gene: TRBJ1-3
v_gene: TRBV6-5
abundance: many

CDR3nt: TGTGCCAGCAGTTACACCGACGGGAACACTGAAGCTTTCTTT
CDR3aa: CASSYTDGNTEAFF
d_gene: .
j_gene: TRBJ1-1
v_gene: TRBV6-2/TRBV6-3
abundance: .

CDR3nt: TGTGCCAGCAGCTTAGAGGATGACACTGAAGCTTTCTTT
CDR3aa: CASSLEDDTEAFF
d_gene: .
j_gene: TRBJ1-1
v_gene: TRBV7-2
abundance: many

CDR3nt: TGTGCCAGCAGTTGGACAGACTACGAGCAGTACTTC
CDR3aa: CASSWTDYEQYF
d_gene: .
j_gene: TRBJ2-7
v_gene: TRBV6-1
abundance: many

CDR3nt: TGTGCCAGCAGTCCATCGGCGAGGACAGGGGGCGCAGATACGCAGTATTTT
CDR3aa: CASSPSARTGGADTQYF
d_gene: TRBD1
j_gene: TRBJ2-3
v_gene: TRBV27
abundance: many

CDR3nt: TGCGCCAGCAGCCCGACAGGGGGGCACTCCTACGAGCAGTACTTC
CDR3aa: CASSPTGGHSYEQYF
d_gene: TRBD1
j_gene: TRBJ2-7
v_gene: TRBV4-3
abundance: many

CDR3nt: TGTGCCAGCAGTTCGACAGGGAGGCCCGGCACAGATACGCAGTATTTT
CDR3aa: CASSSTGRPGTDTQYF
d_gene: .
j_gene: TRBJ2-3
v_gene: TRBV12-3/TRBV12-4
abundance: many

CDR3nt: TGTGCCAGCAGTTACGTCGGGACACTAGCTAATCAGCCCCAGCATTTT
CDR3aa: CASSYVGTLANQPQHF
d_gene: .
j_gene: TRBJ1-5
v_gene: TRBV6-2/TRBV6-3
abundance: many

CDR3nt: TGTGCCAGCAGTTCCGGGGGATCCGGGGAGCTGTTTTTT
CDR3aa: CASSSGGSGELFF
d_gene: .
j_gene: TRBJ2-2
v_gene: TRBV27
abundance: many

CDR3nt: TGTGCCAGCATTGTGCGGGAGGGCCGTCCCGGGGAGCTGTTTTTT
CDR3aa: CASIVREGRPGELFF
d_gene: TRBD2
j_gene: TRBJ2-2
v_gene: TRBV6-1
abundance: many

CDR3nt: TGCAGTGCCAAGCGGGAGGCGGCCGGGGAGCTGTTTTTT
CDR3aa: CSAKREAAGELFF
d_gene: TRBD2
j_gene: TRBJ2-2
v_gene: TRBV20-1
abundance: many

CDR3nt: TGTGCCAGCAGCTTAGCCCGGGACACCTTATACAATGAGCAGTTCTTC
CDR3aa: CASSLARDTLYNEQFF
d_gene: .
j_gene: TRBJ2-1
v_gene: TRBV11-2
abundance: few

CDR3nt: TGCGCCAGCAGCTGGACAGGGGGAAAAGGCTCTGGAAACACCATATATTTT
CDR3aa: CASSWTGGKGSGNTIYF
d_gene: TRBD1
j_gene: TRBJ1-3
v_gene: TRBV5-1
abundance: many

CDR3nt: TGTGCCACCAGCAGAGATCAGCTGGGACAGGGGTATGAAAAACTGTTTTTT
CDR3aa: CATSRDQLGQGYEKLFF
d_gene: TRBD1
j_gene: TRBJ1-4
v_gene: TRBV15
abundance: many

CDR3nt: TGTGCCAGCAGCGGAGAATGGGATGAAAAACTGTTTTTT
CDR3aa: CASSGEWDEKLFF
d_gene: .
j_gene: TRBJ1-4
v_gene: TRBV12-3/TRBV12-4
abundance: .

CDR3nt: TGTGCCAGCAGCCCACAGGGCTTAGGGTACGAGCAGTACTTC
CDR3aa: CASSPQGLGYEQYF
d_gene: .
j_gene: TRBJ2-7
v_gene: TRBV7-2
abundance: many

CDR3nt: TGCAGTGCTAGGACAGGGGTCAATCAGCCCCAGCATTTT
CDR3aa: CSARTGVNQPQHF
d_gene: TRBD1
j_gene: TRBJ1-5
v_gene: TRBV20-1
abundance: many

CDR3nt: TGTGCCAGCAGTTACCGGGACAGAAAGGAGGCTTTCTTT
CDR3aa: CASSYRDRKEAFF
d_gene: TRBD1
j_gene: TRBJ1-1
v_gene: TRBV6-5
abundance: many

CDR3nt: TGTGCCAGCAGCCTTGGCCTGATTGGGGGACAGGGCGCTGGGGCCAAAAACATTCAGTACTTC
CDR3aa: CASSLGLIGGQGAGAKNIQYF
d_gene: TRBD1
j_gene: TRBJ2-4
v_gene: TRBV5-4
abundance: many

CDR3nt: TGTGCCAGCAGCCAAGATCCTCCAGGCGTCACCGGGGAGCTGTTTTTT
CDR3aa: CASSQDPPGVTGELFF
d_gene: .
j_gene: TRBJ2-2
v_gene: TRBV4-2
abundance: .

CDR3nt: TGTGCCAGTAAGGCAGCCAGTCGTATGGCTGAAGCTTTCTTT
CDR3aa: CASKAASRMAEAFF
d_gene: .
j_gene: TRBJ1-1
v_gene: TRBV12-3/TRBV12-4
abundance: many

CDR3nt: TGCAGCGTGGAGGGACTAGCGGGAGTCACAGATACGCAGTATTTT
CDR3aa: CSVEGLAGVTDTQYF
d_gene: TRBD2
j_gene: TRBJ2-3
v_gene: TRBV29-1
abundance: many

CDR3nt: TGTGCCAGCAGTCCCCTGTGGGGGACAGAAGAGACACAGTACTTC
CDR3aa: CASSPLWGTEETQYF
d_gene: TRBD1
j_gene: TRBJ2-5
v_gene: TRBV12-3/TRBV12-4
abundance: .

CDR3nt: TGTGCCAGCAGCCTGAGTAATTCACCCCTCCACTTT
CDR3aa: CASSLSNSPLHF
d_gene: .
j_gene: TRBJ1-6
v_gene: TRBV12-3/TRBV12-4
abundance: many

CDR3nt: TGTGCCAGCAGTTCCGGGAGATATGGCTACACCTTC
CDR3aa: CASSSGRYGYTF
d_gene: .
j_gene: TRBJ1-2
v_gene: TRBV28
abundance: few

CDR3nt: TGTGCCAGCAGCCCCGTTGGGTGGGGGCAGGGAAACACCGGGGAGCTGTTTTTT
CDR3aa: CASSPVGWGQGNTGELFF
d_gene: .
j_gene: TRBJ2-2
v_gene: TRBV6-1
abundance: many

CDR3nt: TGTGCCAGCAGCCAAGGCGGACTAGCGGGAGTTTTGAACGAGCAGTACTTC
CDR3aa: CASSQGGLAGVLNEQYF
d_gene: TRBD2
j_gene: TRBJ2-7
v_gene: TRBV4-2
abundance: .

CDR3nt: TGTGCCAGCAGTGAAGAGGGGATCGGGCAGACCTATGGCTACACCTTC
CDR3aa: CASSEEGIGQTYGYTF
d_gene: .
j_gene: TRBJ1-2
v_gene: TRBV6-1
abundance: many

CDR3nt: TGTGCCAGCAGCGTAGGAGGACAACACACAGATACGCAGTATTTT
CDR3aa: CASSVGGQHTDTQYF
d_gene: .
j_gene: TRBJ2-3
v_gene: TRBV9
abundance: many

CDR3nt: TGTGCCAGCAGGAGGGGCAGGAGGGAGCAGTACTTC
CDR3aa: CASRRGRREQYF
d_gene: .
j_gene: TRBJ2-7
v_gene: TRBV5-6
abundance: few

CDR3nt: TGTGCCAGTATAGCGGGGGTCACCGGGGAGCTGTTTTTT
CDR3aa: CASIAGVTGELFF
d_gene: TRBD2
j_gene: TRBJ2-2
v_gene: TRBV28
abundance: many

CDR3nt: TGTGCCAGCAGTGATCTAGCGGGAGGGCCATTTGGGTACTTC
CDR3aa: CASSDLAGGPFGYF
d_gene: TRBD2
j_gene: TRBJ2-4
v_gene: TRBV2
abundance: few

CDR3nt: TGTGCCAGCAGTAAATACCAGGGGCGTAGCACAGATACGCAGTATTTT
CDR3aa: CASSKYQGRSTDTQYF
d_gene: .
j_gene: TRBJ2-3
v_gene: TRBV28
abundance: many

CDR3nt: TGTGCCAGTCACCAGGTCTCTGGAAACACCATATATTTT
CDR3aa: CASHQVSGNTIYF
d_gene: .
j_gene: TRBJ1-3
v_gene: TRBV2
abundance: many

CDR3nt: TGTGCCAGCAGTGAAAGGACTAGCAATCAGCCCCAGCATTTT
CDR3aa: CASSERTSNQPQHF
d_gene: .
j_gene: TRBJ1-5
v_gene: TRBV6-1
abundance: many

CDR3nt: TGTGCCAGCAGTTACTCGGTCTTCGGGGGGCGGGAGACCCAGTACTTC
CDR3aa: CASSYSVFGGRETQYF
d_gene: .
j_gene: TRBJ2-5
v_gene: TRBV6-7
abundance: many

CDR3nt: TGCGCCAGCAGCCAGGAAGGGTCCACAGATACGCAGTATTTT
CDR3aa: CASSQEGSTDTQYF
d_gene: .
j_gene: TRBJ2-3
v_gene: TRBV4-3
abundance: many

CDR3nt: TGTGCCAGCAGCACTCTAGCGGGAGGGAGCGATGAGCAGTTCTTC
CDR3aa: CASSTLAGGSDEQFF
d_gene: TRBD2
j_gene: TRBJ2-1
v_gene: TRBV9
abundance: many

CDR3nt: TGTGCCAGTAGTATTGCGGACAGTGGCTACACCTTC
CDR3aa: CASSIADSGYTF
d_gene: .
j_gene: TRBJ1-2
v_gene: TRBV19
abundance: many

CDR3nt: TGTGCCAGCAATCCAAAGGCGGGGATTGGGGCCGGGGAGCTGTTTTTT
CDR3aa: CASNPKAGIGAGELFF
d_gene: .
j_gene: TRBJ2-2
v_gene: TRBV2
abundance: .

CDR3nt: TGTGCCAGCAGCTTTAGAAGGGGAGAGACCCAGTACTTC
CDR3aa: CASSFRRGETQYF
d_gene: .
j_gene: TRBJ2-5
v_gene: TRBV5-4
abundance: few

CDR3nt: TGTGCCAGCAACTGGGCCGGGCTGAACACTGAAGCTTTCTTT
CDR3aa: CASNWAGLNTEAFF
d_gene: .
j_gene: TRBJ1-1
v_gene: TRBV6-1
abundance: .

CDR3nt: TGCGCCAGCAGCAAAAAAGCGTCGGGGGGCAATGAGCAGTTCTTC
CDR3aa: CASSKKASGGNEQFF
d_gene: TRBD2
j_gene: TRBJ2-1
v_gene: TRBV5-1
abundance: many

CDR3nt: TGTGCCAGCAGTTTAATGGCTTATAGCAATCAGCCCCAGCATTTT
CDR3aa: CASSLMAYSNQPQHF
d_gene: .
j_gene: TRBJ1-5
v_gene: TRBV27
abundance: many

CDR3nt: TGCGCCAGCAGCCCCGGGACTAGCGGGCTCAATGAGCAGTTCTTC
CDR3aa: CASSPGTSGLNEQFF
d_gene: TRBD2
j_gene: TRBJ2-1
v_gene: TRBV5-1
abundance: many

CDR3nt: TGCAGTGCTAGAAGGTCCGATGAGCAGTTCTTC
CDR3aa: CSARRSDEQFF
d_gene: .
j_gene: TRBJ2-1
v_gene: TRBV20-1
abundance: many

CDR3nt: TGTGCTAGTGGCCTTGGGCGGACTAATGAAAAACTGTTTTTT
CDR3aa: CASGLGRTNEKLFF
d_gene: .
j_gene: TRBJ1-4
v_gene: TRBV12-5
abundance: many

CDR3nt: TGTGCCAGCAACCCCCAGGGACAGACGCAGTATTTT
CDR3aa: CASNPQGQTQYF
d_gene: TRBD1
j_gene: TRBJ2-3
v_gene: TRBV12-3/TRBV12-4
abundance: many

CDR3nt: TGCAGTGCTGAGGACAGATATAGCAATCAGCCCCAGCATTTT
CDR3aa: CSAEDRYSNQPQHF
d_gene: .
j_gene: TRBJ1-5
v_gene: TRBV20-1
abundance: many

CDR3nt: TGTGCCTGGAGTACACGGGCCCTGCCGGAAAAACTGTTTTTT
CDR3aa: CAWSTRALPEKLFF
d_gene: .
j_gene: TRBJ1-4
v_gene: TRBV30
abundance: many

CDR3nt: TGCGCCAGCAGCACGGGACAGGTTGTCTGGGAGCAGTACTTC
CDR3aa: CASSTGQVVWEQYF
d_gene: TRBD1
j_gene: TRBJ2-7
v_gene: TRBV5-1
abundance: many

CDR3nt: TGTGCCAGCAGCTCCTGGGGAGCGGGCTCCTACAATGAGCAGTTCTTC
CDR3aa: CASSSWGAGSYNEQFF
d_gene: .
j_gene: TRBJ2-1
v_gene: TRBV4-2
abundance: many

CDR3nt: TGCAGTGCCACGGAGGGGGGGGCGAGGTATGGCTACACCTTC
CDR3aa: CSATEGGARYGYTF
d_gene: .
j_gene: TRBJ1-2
v_gene: TRBV20-1
abundance: many

CDR3nt: TGTGCCAGTAGTATAGGCCTAGCGGGAGGATCTAGCACAGATACGCAGTATTTT
CDR3aa: CASSIGLAGGSSTDTQYF
d_gene: TRBD2
j_gene: TRBJ2-3
v_gene: TRBV19
abundance: many